Shown below are 22 T cell receptor beta chains from a single sample sequenced in a study of blood T cell repertoires in COVID-19 (dated by TCRdb to 2018 to 2021). Preparation of the library involved the immunoSEQ multiplex PCR assay. TCRdb limited this immuneACCESS table to in-frame rearrangements with V and J called. A share of clones is missing; checked studies link under half to unresolved V genes, and the rest is unexplained. This sample gives 150,000 to 200,000 clones in total; roughly 80% of them show up just once. 3% to 4% of the sample comes from the top ten. The sample consisted of PBMCs or T cells enriched from blood (not recorded which). The source of these receptors is a woman in her sixties or seventies who had recovered from COVID-19.

The rearrangement uses TRBV2 and TRBJ2-1, with 9 bases matching TRBD2. Germline loops: CDR1 SNHLY, CDR2 FYNNEI. After removal of 3 bases from V and 5 bases from J, the junction contained 5 bases not matched to a gene. CDR3 size: 15 residues. The CDR3 DNA reads as TGTGCCAGCAGTGACCAGCGGGGGGCTAACAATGAGCAGTTCTTC. It yields the protein CASSDQRGANNEQFF.

The V call is TRBV9, the J call TRBJ2-1; D might be TRBD2 (6 bases). The CDR3 consists of 14 residues. CDR1 SGDLS and CDR2 YYNGEE come from the germline V gene. The V and J ends lost 3 bases and 0 bases respectively, with 7 bases between them. CDR3 in amino acids: CASSAGVSYNEQFF. CDR3 nucleotides: TGTGCCAGCAGCGCGGGGGTCTCCTACAATGAGCAGTTCTTC.

The V call is TRBV18, the J call TRBJ1-4; D gene uncertain. In germline, CDR1 is KGHSH, CDR2 LQKENI. Trimming removed 2 bases from V and 5 bases from J, with 9 bases in between. The CDR3 runs 14 residues. CDR3 loop: CASSPVAANEKLFF. CDR3 in DNA: TGTGCCAGCTCACCAGTAGCAGCGAATGAAAAACTGTTTTTT.

The chain recombines TRBV2 with TRBJ2-3, with a tentative D call TRBD2 (6 bases). The CDR3 covers 14 residues. The V end was cut by 6 bases, the J end by 1 base, with 11 bases between. Looked up from germline, CDR1 is SNHLY and CDR2 is FYNNEI. CDR3 loop: CASRDYRGTDTQYF. CDR3 DNA: TGTGCCAGCAGGGACTATAGGGGCACAGATACGCAGTATTTT. Combining the CDR3 with reference TRBV2 and TRBJ2-3 gives the whole variable domain EPEVTQTPSHQVTQMGQEVILRCVPISNHLYFYWYRQILGQKVEFLVSFYNNEISEKSEIFDDQFSVERPDGSNFTLKIRSTKLEDSAMYFCASRDYRGTDTQYFGPGTRLTVL.

The chain employs TRBV24-1 and TRBJ1-5; 12 bases line up with TRBD1. Germline CDR1 and CDR2: KGHDR and SFDVKD. V shed 6 bases and J 7 bases; nucleotides not matched to a gene: 15. There are 18 residues in the CDR3. The CDR3 here is CATSTGTGGLGLKQPQHF. CDR3 nucleotides: TGTGCCACCAGTACCGGGACAGGGGGCCTGGGGTTGAAACAGCCCCAGCATTTT.

This clone was picked up one time. The chain recombines TRBV6-5 with TRBJ1-3; D may be TRBD1 (6 bases). In germline, CDR1 is MNHEY, CDR2 SVGAGI. The CDR3 sequence is 13 residues long. V shed 8 bases and J shed 1 base, with 9 bases lying between them. CDR3 sequence (DNA): TGTGCCAGCTGTCAGGGGTCTGGAAACACCATATATTTT. It translates to CASCQGSGNTIYF.

The gene calls are TRBV4-1 and TRBJ1-2; D perhaps matches TRBD1 (6 bases). This CDR3 has 17 residues. Trimming pared 1 base from V and 2 bases from J, leaving 17 bases between. Germline-derived CDR1 and CDR2 are MGHRA and YSYEKL. CDR3 sequence reads: CASSQGRSYGQNYGYTF. CDR3 coding DNA: TGCGCCAGCAGCCAAGGTAGAAGTTACGGACAGAACTATGGCTACACCTTC.

The sample holds a few counts of this clone. The gene calls are TRBV6-5 and TRBJ1-5, with D unclear. The CDR3 spans 13 residues. Per the germline V gene, CDR1 is MNHEY and CDR2 is SVGAGI. The ends were cut back, 8 bases at V and 5 bases at J, with 13 bases in the middle. Here the CDR3 DNA reads TGTGCCAGCGCTCTAGCTAGACATCAGCCCCAGCATTTT. As protein: CASALARHQPQHF.

V and J are TRBV19 and TRBJ2-3; D is uncertain. Trimming stripped 6 bases from V and 2 bases from J, with 9 bases between. The CDR3 is 13 amino acids. Per the germline V gene, CDR1 is LNHDA and CDR2 is SQIVND (reference sequence). CDR3 DNA sequence: TGTGCCAGTAGGAGAACAGTCACAGATACGCAGTATTTT. It is translated as CASRRTVTDTQYF.

The chain is built from TRBV2 and TRBJ1-6; the D gene is possibly TRBD1 (5 bases). This CDR3 comprises 15 residues. V was shortened by 3 bases and J by 6 bases, with 12 bases between the two germline ends. Germline-derived CDR1 and CDR2 are SNHLY and FYNNEI. CDR3 sequence (DNA): TGTGCCAGCAGTGAGAGATTAGGGGCTAATTCACCCCTCCACTTT. Its protein product is CASSERLGANSPLHF.

The chain carries TRBV7-2 and TRBJ2-5, with 7 bases fitting TRBD2. Germline loops: CDR1 SGHTA, CDR2 FQGNSA. This CDR3 spans 14 amino acids. Trimming took 1 base from V and 2 from J; bases not matched to a gene: 1. The CDR3, as DNA: TGTGCCAGCAGCTTAGGCGGGGGTCAAGAGACCCAGTACTTC. It specifies CASSLGGGQETQYF.

The CDR3 sequence: CARTGTESSYEQYF. The CDR3 DNA sequence: TGTGCCAGAACCGGGACAGAGAGCTCCTACGAGCAGTACTTC. The chain links TRBV6-1 to TRBJ2-7; 7 nucleotides agree with TRBD1. With 9 bases clipped from V and 0 bases from J, the junction kept 8 bases outside the gene matches. This CDR3 contains 14 residues. CDR1 is MNHNS, CDR2 SASEGT, per germline.

This clone was observed a single time. This chain connects TRBV30 to TRBJ1-2, with D tentatively TRBD1 (5 bases). This CDR3 is 14 amino acids long. The V end was cut by 3 bases, the J end by 2 bases, with 13 bases between. The germline gives CDR1 GTSNPN, CDR2 SVGIG (reference sequence). The CDR3 DNA follows: TGTGCCTGGAGGGAACAGGTTCTCAACTATGGCTACACCTTC. Its protein is CAWREQVLNYGYTF.

V usage is TRBV27 and J usage is TRBJ1-2, with a tentative D call TRBD1 (6 bases). Germline assignment: CDR1 MNHEY and CDR2 SMNVEV (reference sequence). Trimming left V 8 bases short and J 4 bases short, with 17 bases between. This CDR3 is 14 amino acids long. CDR3 protein: CASSEFQGTYGYTF. The CDR3 DNA sequence: TGTGCCAGCTCCGAGTTTCAGGGGACCTATGGCTACACCTTC.

This clone occurred once. The rearrangement links TRBV4-2 to TRBJ1-5; no clear D gene. Germline CDR1 is LGHNA and CDR2 is YNFKEQ. The CDR3 loop spans 19 amino acids. V lost 2 bases to trimming and J lost 0 bases, with 20 bases between them. The CDR3 DNA is TGTGCCAGCAGCCAACCCCCCCCAAGGAGGGAAGATAGCAATCAGCCCCAGCATTTT. Translation gives CASSQPPPRREDSNQPQHF.

The chain is built from TRBV29-1 and TRBJ2-7; tentatively, D is TRBD2 (5 bases). V was pared by 6 bases and J by 4 bases, with 13 bases between. This CDR3 comprises 12 residues. Per germline, CDR1 SQVTM and CDR2 ANQGSEA. For the CDR3, the DNA is TGCAGCGTACAAACTCCGGGGTACGAGCAGTACTTC. Residues: CSVQTPGYEQYF.

The V gene is TRBV6-5, the J gene TRBJ2-7, with 9 bases fitting TRBD1. Looked up from germline, CDR1 is MNHEY and CDR2 is SVGAGI. The CDR3 has 15 amino acids. The J segment lost 2 bases and the V segment lost 5 bases, leaving 7 bases of the junction unmatched. The CDR3 spells CASSKPGQGTYEQYF. As DNA, the CDR3 is TGTGCCAGCAGTAAACCGGGACAGGGAACCTACGAGCAGTACTTC.

V usage is TRBV6-5 and J usage is TRBJ2-7, with D possibly being TRBD2 (5 bases). The CDR3 runs 14 residues. Germline V CDR1 and CDR2: MNHEY, SVGAGI. V was clipped by 2 bases and J by 6 bases, with 14 bases between them. The CDR3 is CASSYAGTPSEQYF. CDR3 nucleotides: TGTGCCAGCAGTTACGCGGGTACCCCTTCCGAGCAGTACTTC.

The chain links TRBV6-2 or TRBV6-3 to TRBJ1-1; D call uncertain. CDR1 MNHEY and CDR2 SVGEGT come from the germline V gene. The ends were cut back, 4 bases at V and 8 bases at J, with 14 bases in the middle. The CDR3 totals 13 residues. CDR3 region: CASSSVGGQEAFF. The CDR3 DNA follows: TGTGCCAGCAGTTCTGTTGGAGGGCAAGAAGCTTTCTTT.

This rearrangement joins TRBV14 to TRBJ2-4, with TRBD2 matching over 7 bases. Losses at the gene ends were 7 bases for V and 10 bases for J; bases not matched to a gene: 10. CDR3 size: 13 residues. Germline assignment: CDR1 SGHDN and CDR2 FVKESK. DNA for the CDR3: TGTGCCAGCACCTTGGGAGGGCGCGGGATTCAGTACTTC. Its translation is CASTLGGRGIQYF.

This clone was found once. CDR3 DNA sequence: TGTGCCAGCACGGAGTACTCTGGAAACACCATATATTTT. This gives the protein CASTEYSGNTIYF. The chain has TRBV3-1 (or the pseudogene TRBV3-2) and TRBJ1-3, with D unresolved. The V and J ends lost 7 bases and 0 bases respectively, with 7 bases between them. The CDR3 runs 13 residues. Germline values: CDR1 LGHDT, CDR2 YNNKEL (reference sequence).

The rearrangement joins TRBV7-6 to TRBJ2-5, with a possible D match to TRBD2 (6 bases). V dropped 5 bases and J dropped 5 bases, with 12 bases sitting between them. Germline loops: CDR1 SGHVS, CDR2 FNYEAQ. The CDR3 sequence is 13 residues long. The CDR3 DNA follows: TGTGCCAGCAGCCGAGGCGGGGTGGAGACCCAGTACTTC. Translating it yields CASSRGGVETQYF.